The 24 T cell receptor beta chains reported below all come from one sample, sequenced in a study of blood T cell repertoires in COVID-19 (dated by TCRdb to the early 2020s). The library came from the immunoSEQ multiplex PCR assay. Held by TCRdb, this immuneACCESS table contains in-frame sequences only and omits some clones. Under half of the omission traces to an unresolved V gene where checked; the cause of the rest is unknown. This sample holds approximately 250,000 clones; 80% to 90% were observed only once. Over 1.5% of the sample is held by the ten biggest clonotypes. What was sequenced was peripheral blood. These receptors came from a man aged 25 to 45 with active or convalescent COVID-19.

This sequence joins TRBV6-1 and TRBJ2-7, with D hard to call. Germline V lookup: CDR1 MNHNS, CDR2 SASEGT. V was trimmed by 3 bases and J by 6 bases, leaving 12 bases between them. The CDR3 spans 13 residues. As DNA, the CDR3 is TGTGCCAGCAGTGACCCTCCCCTAACCGAGCAGTACTTC. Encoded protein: CASSDPPLTEQYF.

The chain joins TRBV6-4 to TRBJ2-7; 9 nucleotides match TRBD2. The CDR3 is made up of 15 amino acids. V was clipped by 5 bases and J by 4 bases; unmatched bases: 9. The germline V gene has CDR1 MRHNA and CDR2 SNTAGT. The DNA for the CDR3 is TGTGCCAGCAGTTTACTGGCGGGGGGGCTTTACGAGCAGTACTTC. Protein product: CASSLLAGGLYEQYF.

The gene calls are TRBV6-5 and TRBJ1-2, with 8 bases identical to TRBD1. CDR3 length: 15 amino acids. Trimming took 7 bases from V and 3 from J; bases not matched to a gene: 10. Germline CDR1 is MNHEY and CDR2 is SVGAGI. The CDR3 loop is CASTYYRGDDYGYTF. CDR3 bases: TGTGCCAGCACCTATTACAGGGGGGATGACTATGGCTACACCTTC.

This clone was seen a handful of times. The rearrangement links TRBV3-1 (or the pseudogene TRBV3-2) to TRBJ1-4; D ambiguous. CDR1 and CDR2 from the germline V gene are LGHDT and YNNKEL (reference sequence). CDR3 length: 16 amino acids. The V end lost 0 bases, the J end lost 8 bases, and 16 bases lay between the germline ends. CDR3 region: CASSQDPVGDGEKLFF. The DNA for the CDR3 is TGTGCCAGCAGCCAAGATCCTGTCGGAGATGGCGAAAAACTGTTTTTT.

In nucleotides, the CDR3 is TGTGCCAGCAGGGAGGGACGGCGCTCTGGAAACACCATATATTTT. It encodes CASREGRRSGNTIYF. The chain links TRBV27 to TRBJ1-3; tentative D call: TRBD1 (5 bases). This CDR3 has 15 residues. The V end was cut by 6 bases, the J end by 0 bases, with 12 bases between. Germline loops: CDR1 MNHEY, CDR2 SMNVEV (reference sequence).

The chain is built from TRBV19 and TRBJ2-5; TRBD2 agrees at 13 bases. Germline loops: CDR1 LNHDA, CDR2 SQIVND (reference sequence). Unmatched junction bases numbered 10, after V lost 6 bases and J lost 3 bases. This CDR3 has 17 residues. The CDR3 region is CASSRTSGGRGKETQYF. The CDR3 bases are TGTGCCAGTAGCCGGACTAGCGGGGGCCGGGGCAAAGAGACCCAGTACTTC.

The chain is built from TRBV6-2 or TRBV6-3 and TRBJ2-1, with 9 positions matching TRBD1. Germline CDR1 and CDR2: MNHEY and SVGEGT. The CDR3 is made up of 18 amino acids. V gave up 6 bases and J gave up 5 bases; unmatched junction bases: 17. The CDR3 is CASSLSVRTGDKDNEQFF. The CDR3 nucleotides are TGTGCCAGCAGCCTCTCAGTCCGGACAGGGGATAAAGACAATGAGCAGTTCTTC.

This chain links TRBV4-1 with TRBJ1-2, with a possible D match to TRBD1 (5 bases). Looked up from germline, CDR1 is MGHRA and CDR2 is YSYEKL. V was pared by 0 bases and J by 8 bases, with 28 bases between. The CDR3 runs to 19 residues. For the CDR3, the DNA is TGCGCCAGCAGCCAAGAAAGTTTTCGGGGGGGGTCTCGGTTATACGGCTACACCTTC. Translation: CASSQESFRGGSRLYGYTF.

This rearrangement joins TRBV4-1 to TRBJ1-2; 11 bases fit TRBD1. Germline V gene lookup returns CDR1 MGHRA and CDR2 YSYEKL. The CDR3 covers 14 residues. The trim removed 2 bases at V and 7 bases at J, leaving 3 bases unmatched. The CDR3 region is CASSQSGTGGGYTF. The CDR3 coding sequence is TGCGCCAGCAGCCAATCAGGGACAGGGGGTGGCTACACCTTC.

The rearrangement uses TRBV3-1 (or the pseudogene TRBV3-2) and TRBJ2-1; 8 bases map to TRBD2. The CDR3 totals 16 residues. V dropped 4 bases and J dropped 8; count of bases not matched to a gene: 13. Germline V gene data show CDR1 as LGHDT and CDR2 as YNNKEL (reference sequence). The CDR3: CASSLWRGEAPHEQFF. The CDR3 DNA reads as TGTGCCAGCAGCCTCTGGCGGGGGGAGGCCCCCCATGAGCAGTTCTTC.

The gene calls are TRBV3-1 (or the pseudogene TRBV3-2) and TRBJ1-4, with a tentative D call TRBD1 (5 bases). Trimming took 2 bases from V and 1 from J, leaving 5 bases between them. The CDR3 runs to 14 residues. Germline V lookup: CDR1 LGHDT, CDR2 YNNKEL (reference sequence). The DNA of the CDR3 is TGTGCCAGCAGCCAACAGGGAACTAATGAAAAACTGTTTTTT. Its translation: CASSQQGTNEKLFF.

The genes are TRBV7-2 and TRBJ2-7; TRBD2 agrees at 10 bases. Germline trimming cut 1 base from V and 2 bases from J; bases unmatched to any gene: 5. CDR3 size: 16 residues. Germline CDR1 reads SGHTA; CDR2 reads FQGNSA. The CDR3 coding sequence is TGTGCCAGCAGCTTAGGTGCTAGCGGGGGACCCTACGAGCAGTACTTC. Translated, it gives CASSLGASGGPYEQYF.

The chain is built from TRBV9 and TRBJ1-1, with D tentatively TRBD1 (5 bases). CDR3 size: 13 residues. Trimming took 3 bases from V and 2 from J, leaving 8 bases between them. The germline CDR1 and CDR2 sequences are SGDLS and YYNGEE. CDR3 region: CASSAGQNTEAFF. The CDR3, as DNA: TGTGCCAGCAGCGCAGGACAAAACACTGAAGCTTTCTTT.

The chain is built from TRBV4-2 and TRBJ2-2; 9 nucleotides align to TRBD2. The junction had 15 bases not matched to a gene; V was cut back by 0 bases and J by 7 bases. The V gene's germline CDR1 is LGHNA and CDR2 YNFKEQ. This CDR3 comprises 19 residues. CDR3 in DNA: TGTGCCAGCAGCCAAGACGATTTCGGTCGCGGGGGGGTCCTCGGGGAGCTGTTTTTT. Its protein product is CASSQDDFGRGGVLGELFF.

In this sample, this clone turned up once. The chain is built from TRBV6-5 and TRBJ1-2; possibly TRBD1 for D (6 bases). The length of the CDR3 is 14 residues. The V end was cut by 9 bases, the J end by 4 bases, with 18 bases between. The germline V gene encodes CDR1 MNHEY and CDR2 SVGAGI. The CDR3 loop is CASSQNREGYGYTF. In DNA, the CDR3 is TGTGCCAGTTCCCAAAACAGGGAGGGCTATGGCTACACCTTC.

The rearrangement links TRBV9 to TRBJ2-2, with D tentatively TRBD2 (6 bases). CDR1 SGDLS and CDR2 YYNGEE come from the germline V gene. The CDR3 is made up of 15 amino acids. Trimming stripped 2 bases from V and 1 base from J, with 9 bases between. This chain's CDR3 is CASSVFGGNTGELFF. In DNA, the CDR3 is TGTGCCAGCAGCGTTTTCGGGGGGAACACCGGGGAGCTGTTTTTT.

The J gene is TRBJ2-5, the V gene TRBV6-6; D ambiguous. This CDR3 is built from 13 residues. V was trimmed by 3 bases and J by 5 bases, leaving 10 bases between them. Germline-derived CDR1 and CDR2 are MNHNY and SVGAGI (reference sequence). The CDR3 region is CASSYVGLETQYF. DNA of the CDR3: TGTGCCAGCAGTTATGTCGGGTTGGAGACCCAGTACTTC.

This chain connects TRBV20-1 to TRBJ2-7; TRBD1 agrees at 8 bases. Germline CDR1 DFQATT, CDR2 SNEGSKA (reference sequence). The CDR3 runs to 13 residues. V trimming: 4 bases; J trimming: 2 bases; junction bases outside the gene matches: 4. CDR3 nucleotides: TGCAGTGCTACTGACAGGGGAGCCTACGAGCAGTACTTC. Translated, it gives CSATDRGAYEQYF.

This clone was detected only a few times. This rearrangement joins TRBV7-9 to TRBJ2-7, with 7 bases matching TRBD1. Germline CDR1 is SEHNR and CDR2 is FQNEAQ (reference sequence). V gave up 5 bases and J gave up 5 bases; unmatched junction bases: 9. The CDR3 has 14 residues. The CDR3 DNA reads TGTGCCAGCAGCCAAACAGGGGTGGAGGACGAGCAGTACTTC. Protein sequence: CASSQTGVEDEQYF. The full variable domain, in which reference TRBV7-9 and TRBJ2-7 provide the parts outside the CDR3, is DTGVSQNPRHKITKRGQNVTFRCDPISEHNRLYWYRQTLGQGPEFLTYFQNEAQLEKSRLLSDRFSAERPKGSFSTLEIQRTEQGDSAMYLCASSQTGVEDEQYFGPGTRLTVT.

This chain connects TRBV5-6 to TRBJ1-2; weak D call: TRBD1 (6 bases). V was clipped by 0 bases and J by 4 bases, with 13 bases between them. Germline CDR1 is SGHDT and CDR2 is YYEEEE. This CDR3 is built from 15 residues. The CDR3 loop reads CASSLDSGTLYGYTF. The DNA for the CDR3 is TGTGCCAGCAGCTTGGACTCCGGGACACTCTATGGCTACACCTTC.

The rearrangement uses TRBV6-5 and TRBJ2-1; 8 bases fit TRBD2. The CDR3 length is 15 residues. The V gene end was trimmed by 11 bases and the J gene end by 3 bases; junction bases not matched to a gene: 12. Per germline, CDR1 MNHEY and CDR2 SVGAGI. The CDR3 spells CAAERYSGGYNEQFF. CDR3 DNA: TGTGCCGCGGAGAGATACAGCGGGGGCTACAATGAGCAGTTCTTC.

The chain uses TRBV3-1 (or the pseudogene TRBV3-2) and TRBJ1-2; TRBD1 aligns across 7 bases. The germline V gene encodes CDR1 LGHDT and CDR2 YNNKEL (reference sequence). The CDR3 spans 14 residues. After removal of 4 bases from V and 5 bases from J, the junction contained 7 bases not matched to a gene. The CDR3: CASSRRQGSYGYTF. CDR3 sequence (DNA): TGTGCCAGCAGCCGACGACAGGGATCTTATGGCTACACCTTC.

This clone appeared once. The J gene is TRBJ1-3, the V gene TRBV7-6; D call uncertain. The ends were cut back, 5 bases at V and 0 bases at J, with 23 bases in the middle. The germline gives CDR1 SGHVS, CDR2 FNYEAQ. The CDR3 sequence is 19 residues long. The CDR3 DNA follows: TGTGCCAGCAGCCAAAGCGTGGCTCACGAACTAAGCTCTGGAAACACCATATATTTT. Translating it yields CASSQSVAHELSSGNTIYF.

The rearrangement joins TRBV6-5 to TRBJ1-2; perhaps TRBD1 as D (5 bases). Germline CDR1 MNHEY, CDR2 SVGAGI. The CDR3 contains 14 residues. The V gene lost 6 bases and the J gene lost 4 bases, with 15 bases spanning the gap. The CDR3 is CASSEGRRGYGYTF. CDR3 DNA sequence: TGTGCCAGCAGCGAGGGAAGGAGGGGCTATGGCTACACCTTC.